The sequence of this T cell receptor (beta chain) was determined in a study of blood T cell repertoires in COVID-19. The overall study: The origin of the acute and convalescent COVID-19 samples was the United States, Italy and Spain. T cells, B-cell-depleted T cells, or PBMCs provided the cDNA or gDNA that served as material.

Original processing notes: Estimates of nucleated cell counts were drawn from the amplification of reference gene primers. TCRdb's copy holds only in-frame clones and misses some; the assay was immunoSEQ multiplex PCR. V and J calls and clone size follow that table, whereas D and trimming were derived from the DNA. The sample includes around 96,000 clones, about 95% of them seen just once. Germline V gene lookup returns CDR1 SGHRS and CDR2 YFSETQ. The CDR3 loop spans 14 amino acids. V was trimmed by 0 bases and J by 4 bases, leaving 10 bases between them. This TCR came from a human donor with active COVID-19. The donor label of this sample is uncertain. The sequencing input was peripheral blood. V usage is TRBV5-1 and J usage is TRBJ1-1; D perhaps matches TRBD1 (6 bases). The CDR3 nucleotides are TGCGCCAGCAGCTTGGATCAGGGGCCCACTGAAGCTTTCTTT. Protein product: CASSLDQGPTEAFF.